This passage covers 5 T cell receptor beta chains from one sample sequenced in a study of CD8 T cells in ankylosing spondylitis. The study, taken as a whole, reports: Characteristic, it appeared, of ankylosing spondylitis blood was a TCR beta motif of about eight highly homologous variants.

Via MiXCR, TCRdb re-called the 5' RACE reads, giving one row per CDR3 protein. Counted here are 650,000 to 800,000 distinct CDR3 sequences, around 19% occurring once; the ten biggest clones make up roughly a fifth. Antigens for these TCRs are unknown. Sequencing was carried out using blood, either unsorted or a sorted T cell fraction (not recorded which). The receptors shown here come from a male donor with ankylosing spondylitis.

This clonotype was seen ten or more times. This chain uses TRBV12-3 or TRBV12-4 with TRBJ1-6, with D hard to call. Trimming stripped 6 bases from V and 0 bases from J, with 9 bases between. The length of the CDR3 is 15 residues. CDR3 region: CASSKQSSYNSPLHF. Written as DNA, the CDR3 is TGTGCCAGCAGCAAACAGAGCTCCTATAATTCACCCCTCCACTTT.

The rearrangement joins TRBV20-1 to TRBJ2-7; no clear D. V lost 5 bases and J lost 5, with 25 bases in between. Germline CDR1 DFQATT, CDR2 SNEGSKA (reference sequence). The CDR3 contains 16 residues. CDR3 in amino acids: CSAPLDPPNIPDEQYF. CDR3 nucleotides: TGCAGTGCTCCCTTGGACCCCCCAAACATACCGGACGAGCAGTACTTC.

This clonotype was recorded a few times. The rearrangement joins TRBV4-2 to TRBJ2-5; 7 nucleotides agree with TRBD2. This CDR3 spans 16 amino acids. Trimming cost V 1 base and J 0 bases; bases outside gene matches: 5. Per germline, CDR1 LGHNA and CDR2 YNFKEQ. In DNA, the CDR3 is TGTGCCAGCAGCCAAGGGGGGACTAAGGACCAAGAGACCCAGTACTTC. This translates into CASSQGGTKDQETQYF.

This sequence joins TRBV20-1 and TRBJ1-4; D might be TRBD1 (6 bases). The CDR3 has 14 residues. V lost 6 bases and J 3 bases, leaving 14 bases between the germline ends. Germline V gene lookup returns CDR1 DFQATT and CDR2 SNEGSKA (reference sequence). CDR3: CSAGGGTANEKLFF. The CDR3 bases are TGCAGTGCCGGGGGCGGTACGGCTAATGAAAAACTGTTTTTT.

This clonotype came up many times. J is TRBJ2-3 and V is TRBV12-3 or TRBV12-4; the D call may be TRBD1 or TRBD2 (5 bases each). There are 16 residues in the CDR3. V shed 5 bases and J shed 0 bases, with 15 bases lying between them. CDR3 DNA sequence: TGTGCCAGCAGTCCGAGTTGGGGACGTAGCACAGATACGCAGTATTTT. Amino acids: CASSPSWGRSTDTQYF.